This T cell receptor (beta chain) was captured by sequencing in a study of blood T cell repertoires in COVID-19. The repertoire was sequenced with immunoSEQ multiplex PCR; TCRdb's copy has only in-frame clones and lacks some. This table has a few hundred thousand clones, 85% to 90% appearing once. Trimming stripped 8 bases from V and 6 bases from J, with 14 bases between. From germline, CDR1 is ENHRY and CDR2 SYGVKD. This CDR3 is built from 13 residues. Symptom resolution, clearance, or two negative PCRs marked the recovered donors of Cohort 3. The rearrangement uses TRBV10-3 and TRBJ2-1, with D possibly matching TRBD1 (7 bases). The sequence was obtained from a man younger than 45 who had recovered from COVID-19. Material: PBMCs or T cells enriched from blood (not recorded which). Here the CDR3 DNA reads TGTGCCATCGGGGGGACAGAAAGCAATGAGCAGTTCTTC. This encodes CAIGGTESNEQFF.